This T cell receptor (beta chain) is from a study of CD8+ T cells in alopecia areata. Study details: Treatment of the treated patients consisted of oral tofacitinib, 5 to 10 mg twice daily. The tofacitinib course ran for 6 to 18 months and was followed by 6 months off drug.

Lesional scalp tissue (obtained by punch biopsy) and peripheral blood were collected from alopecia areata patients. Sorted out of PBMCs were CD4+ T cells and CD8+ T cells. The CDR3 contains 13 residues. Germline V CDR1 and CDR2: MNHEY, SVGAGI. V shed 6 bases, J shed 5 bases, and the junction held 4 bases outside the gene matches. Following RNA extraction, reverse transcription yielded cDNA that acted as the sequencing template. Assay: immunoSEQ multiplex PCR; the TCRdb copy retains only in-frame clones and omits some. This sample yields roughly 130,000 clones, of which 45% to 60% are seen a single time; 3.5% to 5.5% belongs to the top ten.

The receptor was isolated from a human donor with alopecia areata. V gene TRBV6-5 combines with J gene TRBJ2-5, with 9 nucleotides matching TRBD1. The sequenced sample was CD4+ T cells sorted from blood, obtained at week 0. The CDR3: CASSLTGGETQYF. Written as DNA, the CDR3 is TGTGCCAGCAGCTTAACAGGGGGCGAGACCCAGTACTTC.